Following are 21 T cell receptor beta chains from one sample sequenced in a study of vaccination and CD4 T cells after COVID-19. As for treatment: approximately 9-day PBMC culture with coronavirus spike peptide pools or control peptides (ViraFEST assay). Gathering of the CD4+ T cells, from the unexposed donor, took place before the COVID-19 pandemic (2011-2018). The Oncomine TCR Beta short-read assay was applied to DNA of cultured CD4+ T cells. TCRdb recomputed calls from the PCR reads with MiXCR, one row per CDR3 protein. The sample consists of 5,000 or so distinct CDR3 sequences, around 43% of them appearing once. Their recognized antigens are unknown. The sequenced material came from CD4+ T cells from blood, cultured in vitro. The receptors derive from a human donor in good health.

CDR3 protein: CASSILAGDSYNEQFF. The DNA of the CDR3 is TGTGCCAGCTCCATACTAGCGGGGGACTCCTACAATGAGCAGTTCTTC. The rearrangement uses TRBV6-4 and TRBJ2-1; TRBD2 agrees at 11 bases. The germline V gene encodes CDR1 MRHNA and CDR2 SNTAGT. The V segment lost 8 bases and the J segment 0 bases; nucleotides outside the gene matches: 6. The CDR3 length is 16 residues.

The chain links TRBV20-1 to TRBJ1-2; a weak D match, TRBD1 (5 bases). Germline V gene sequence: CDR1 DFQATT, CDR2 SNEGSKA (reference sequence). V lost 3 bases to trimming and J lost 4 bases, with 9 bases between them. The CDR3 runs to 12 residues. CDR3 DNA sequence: TGCAGTGCTAGCGGGACCTTCTATGGCTACACCTTC. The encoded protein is CSASGTFYGYTF.

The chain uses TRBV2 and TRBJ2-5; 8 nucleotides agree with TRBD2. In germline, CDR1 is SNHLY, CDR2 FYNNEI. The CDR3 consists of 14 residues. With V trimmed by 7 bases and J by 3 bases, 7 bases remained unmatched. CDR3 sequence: CASKMGAGEETQYF. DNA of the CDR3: TGTGCCAGCAAGATGGGAGCGGGGGAAGAGACCCAGTACTTC.

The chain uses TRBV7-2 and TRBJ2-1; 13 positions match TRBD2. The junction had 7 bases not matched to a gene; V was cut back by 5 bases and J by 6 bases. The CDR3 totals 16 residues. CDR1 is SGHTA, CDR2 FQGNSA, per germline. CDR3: CASSPPGLAGTNEQFF. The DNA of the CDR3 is TGTGCCAGCAGCCCTCCGGGACTAGCGGGGACCAATGAGCAGTTCTTC.

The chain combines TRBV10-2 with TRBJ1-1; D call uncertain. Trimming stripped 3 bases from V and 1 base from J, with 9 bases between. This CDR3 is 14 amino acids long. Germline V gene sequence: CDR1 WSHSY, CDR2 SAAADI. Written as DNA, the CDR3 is TGCGCCAGCAGTGAACCGGGTTCGAACACTGAAGCTTTCTTT. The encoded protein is CASSEPGSNTEAFF.

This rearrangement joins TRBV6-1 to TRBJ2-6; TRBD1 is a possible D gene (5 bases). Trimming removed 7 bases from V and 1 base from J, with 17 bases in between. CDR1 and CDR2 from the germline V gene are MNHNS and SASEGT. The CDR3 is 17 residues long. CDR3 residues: CASTRAFRGSGANVLTF. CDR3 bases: TGTGCCAGCACCAGGGCCTTTAGGGGATCTGGGGCCAACGTCCTGACTTTC.

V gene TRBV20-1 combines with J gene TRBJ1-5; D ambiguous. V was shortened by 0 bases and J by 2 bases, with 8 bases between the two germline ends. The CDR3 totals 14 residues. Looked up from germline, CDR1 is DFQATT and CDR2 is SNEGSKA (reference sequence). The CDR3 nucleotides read TGCAGTGCTAGAGAATCCTGGGGCAATCAGCCCCAGCATTTT. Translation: CSARESWGNQPQHF.

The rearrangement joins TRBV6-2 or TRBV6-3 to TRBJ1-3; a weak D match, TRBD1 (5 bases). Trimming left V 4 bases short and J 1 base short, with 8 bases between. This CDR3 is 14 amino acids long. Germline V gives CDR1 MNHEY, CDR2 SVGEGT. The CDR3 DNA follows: TGTGCCAGCAGTTCCGGGGGATCTGGAAACACCATATATTTT. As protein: CASSSGGSGNTIYF.

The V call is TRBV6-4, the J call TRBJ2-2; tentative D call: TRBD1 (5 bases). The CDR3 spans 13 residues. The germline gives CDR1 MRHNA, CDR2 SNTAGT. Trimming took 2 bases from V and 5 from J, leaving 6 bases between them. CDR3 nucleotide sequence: TGTGCCAGCAGTGACGGACAAACCGGGGAGCTGTTTTTT. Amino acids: CASSDGQTGELFF.

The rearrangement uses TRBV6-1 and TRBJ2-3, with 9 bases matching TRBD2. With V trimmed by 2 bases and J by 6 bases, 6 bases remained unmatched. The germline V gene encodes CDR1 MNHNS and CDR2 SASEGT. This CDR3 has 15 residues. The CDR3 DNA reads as TGTGCCAGCAGTGAATCGGCGGGGGGGAAGGATACGCAGTATTTT. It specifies CASSESAGGKDTQYF.

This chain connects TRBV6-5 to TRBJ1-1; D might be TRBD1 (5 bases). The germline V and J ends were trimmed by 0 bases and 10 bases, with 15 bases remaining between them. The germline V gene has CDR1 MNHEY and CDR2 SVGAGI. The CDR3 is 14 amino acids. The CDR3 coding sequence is TGTGCCAGCAGTTACTCGACCCAGGGATTTGTAGCTTTCTTT. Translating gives CASSYSTQGFVAFF.

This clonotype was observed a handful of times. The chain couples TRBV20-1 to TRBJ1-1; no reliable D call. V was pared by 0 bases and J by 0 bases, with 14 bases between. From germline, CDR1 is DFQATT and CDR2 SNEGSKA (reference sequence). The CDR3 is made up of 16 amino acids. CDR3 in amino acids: CSARDERLRMNTEAFF. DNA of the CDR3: TGCAGTGCTAGAGATGAGAGGCTAAGGATGAACACTGAAGCTTTCTTT.

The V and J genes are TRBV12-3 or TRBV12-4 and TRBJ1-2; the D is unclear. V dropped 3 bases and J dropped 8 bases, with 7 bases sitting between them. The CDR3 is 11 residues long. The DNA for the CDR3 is TGTGCCAGCAGTTTTGCAGGCGGCTACACCTTC. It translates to CASSFAGGYTF.

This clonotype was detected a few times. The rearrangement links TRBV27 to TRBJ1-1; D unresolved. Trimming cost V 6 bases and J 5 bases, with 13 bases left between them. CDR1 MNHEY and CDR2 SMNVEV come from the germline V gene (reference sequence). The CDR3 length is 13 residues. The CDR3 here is CASSDRRVTEAFF. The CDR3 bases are TGTGCCAGCAGCGACCGACGGGTGACTGAAGCTTTCTTT.

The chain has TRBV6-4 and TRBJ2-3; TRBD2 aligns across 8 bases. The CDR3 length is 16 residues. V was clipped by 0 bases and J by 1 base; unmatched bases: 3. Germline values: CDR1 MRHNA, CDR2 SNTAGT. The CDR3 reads CASSDSRGGGTDTQYF. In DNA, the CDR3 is TGTGCCAGCAGTGACTCCCGGGGGGGCGGCACAGATACGCAGTATTTT.

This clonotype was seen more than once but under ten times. The CDR3 DNA reads TGTGCCAGCAGCCTCGGGACAGGAGAGACCCAGTACTTC. This gives the protein CASSLGTGETQYF. The genes are TRBV11-2 and TRBJ2-5; 8 bases fit TRBD1. This CDR3 is 13 amino acids long. V dropped 5 bases and J dropped 4; count of bases not matched to a gene: 3. The germline V gene has CDR1 SGHAT and CDR2 FQNNGV.

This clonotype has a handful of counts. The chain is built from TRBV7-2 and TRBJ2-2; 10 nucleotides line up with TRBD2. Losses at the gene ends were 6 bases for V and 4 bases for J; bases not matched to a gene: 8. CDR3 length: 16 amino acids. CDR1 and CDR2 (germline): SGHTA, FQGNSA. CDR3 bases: TGTGCCAGCAGGAGAGCTAGCGGGGGAGGCACCGGGGAGCTGTTTTTT. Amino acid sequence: CASRRASGGGTGELFF. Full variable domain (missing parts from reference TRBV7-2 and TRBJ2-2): GAGVSQSPSNKVTEKGKDVELRCDPISGHTALYWYRQSLGQGLEFLIYFQGNSAPDKSGLPSDRFSAERTGGSVSTLTIQRTQQEDSAVYLCASRRASGGGTGELFFGEGSRLTVL.

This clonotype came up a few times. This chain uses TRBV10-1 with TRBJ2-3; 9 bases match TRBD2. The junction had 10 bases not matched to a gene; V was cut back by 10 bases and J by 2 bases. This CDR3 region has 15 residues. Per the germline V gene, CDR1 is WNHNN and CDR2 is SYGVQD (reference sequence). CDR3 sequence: CATSPRLADTDTQYF. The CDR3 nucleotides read TGCGCCACCTCACCGAGACTAGCGGACACAGATACGCAGTATTTT.

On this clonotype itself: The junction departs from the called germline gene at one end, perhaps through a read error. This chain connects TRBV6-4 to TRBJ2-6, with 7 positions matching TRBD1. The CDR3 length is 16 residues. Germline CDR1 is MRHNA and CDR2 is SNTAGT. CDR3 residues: CVSSDSGGSGANVLTF. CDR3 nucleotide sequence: TGTGTCAGCAGTGACTCAGGGGGCTCTGGGGCCAACGTCCTGACTTTC.

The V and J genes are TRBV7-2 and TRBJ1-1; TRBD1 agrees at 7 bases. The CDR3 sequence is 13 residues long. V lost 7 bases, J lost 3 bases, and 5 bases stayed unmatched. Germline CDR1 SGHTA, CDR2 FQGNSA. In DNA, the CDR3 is TGTGCCAGCACGGGACAGCTTTACACTGAAGCTTTCTTT. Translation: CASTGQLYTEAFF.

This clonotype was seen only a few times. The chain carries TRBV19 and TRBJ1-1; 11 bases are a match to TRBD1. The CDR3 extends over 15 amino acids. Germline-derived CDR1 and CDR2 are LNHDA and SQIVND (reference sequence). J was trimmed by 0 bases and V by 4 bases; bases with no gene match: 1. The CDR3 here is CASSRTGGMNTEAFF. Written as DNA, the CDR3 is TGTGCCAGTAGTAGGACAGGGGGCATGAACACTGAAGCTTTCTTT. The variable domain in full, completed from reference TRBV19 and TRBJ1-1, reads DGGITQSPKYLFRKEGQNVTLSCEQNLNHDAMYWYRQDPGQGLRLIYYSQIVNDFQKGDIAEGYSVSREKKESFPLTVTSAQKNPTAFYLCASSRTGGMNTEAFFGQGTRLTVV.